These 22 T cell receptor beta chains were sequenced from one sample in a study of type 1 regulatory T cells. TCRdb reprocessed the reads with MiXCR, giving one entry per CDR3 protein. This table holds approximately 100,000 distinct CDR3 sequences, roughly 31% found once. Sequencing was carried out using CD4+ T cells, either the whole sample or a sorted fraction (not recorded which). All receptors come from a human donor in good health.

This clonotype was seen at least ten times. The V and J genes are TRBV20-1 and TRBJ2-5; D may correspond to TRBD1 or TRBD2 (5 bases each). Germline V gene data show CDR1 as DFQATT and CDR2 as SNEGSKA (reference sequence). The CDR3 spans 12 residues. V gave up 6 bases and J gave up 4 bases, with 12 bases separating them. In nucleotides, the CDR3 is TGCAGTGCCCGTCCTGGGGGAGAGACCCAGTACTTC. Translated: CSARPGGETQYF.

This clonotype has just a few counts. The genes are TRBV6-5 and TRBJ2-7; 9 nucleotides line up with TRBD2. This CDR3 spans 15 amino acids. The germline V gene has CDR1 MNHEY and CDR2 SVGAGI. Germline trimming cut 3 bases from V and 3 bases from J; bases unmatched to any gene: 6. CDR3 in amino acids: CASSYNSGGYYEQYF. The CDR3 nucleotides read TGTGCCAGCAGTTATAATAGCGGGGGATACTACGAGCAGTACTTC.

This clonotype has more than one count but fewer than ten. V is TRBV4-1 and J is TRBJ2-5; 10 bases are a match to TRBD2. CDR3 length equals 16 residues. The V gene's germline CDR1 is MGHRA and CDR2 YSYEKL. Trimming cost V 1 base and J 7 bases; bases outside gene matches: 9. The CDR3 bases are TGCGCCAGCAGCCAAGGGCTAGCGGGAGTGGCAGGGACCCAGTACTTC. It translates to CASSQGLAGVAGTQYF.

The chain combines TRBV20-1 with TRBJ2-7; perhaps TRBD2 as D (6 bases). The CDR3 extends over 17 amino acids. The germline V and J ends were trimmed by 0 bases and 2 bases, with 20 bases remaining between them. CDR1 is DFQATT, CDR2 SNEGSKA, per germline (reference sequence). The CDR3 DNA follows: TGCAGTGCTAGAGATACGACGACCGGGACTGCTCCCTACGAGCAGTACTTC. It codes for CSARDTTTGTAPYEQYF.

This clonotype was picked up a small number of times. V is TRBV2 and J is TRBJ2-2; no firm D call. Germline assignment: CDR1 SNHLY and CDR2 FYNNEI. V lost 6 bases and J 2 bases, leaving 16 bases between the germline ends. This CDR3 spans 16 amino acids. The CDR3 region has the DNA TGTGCCAGCAGGGTGTCGGTCAGCCAAAACACCGGGGAGCTGTTTTTT. Its protein is CASRVSVSQNTGELFF.

The chain uses TRBV27 and TRBJ1-1; 7 nucleotides agree with TRBD1. The CDR3 spans 13 residues. CDR1 is MNHEY, CDR2 SMNVEV, per germline (reference sequence). V shed 5 bases and J 3 bases; nucleotides not matched to a gene: 3. The CDR3 sequence: CASSTDRDTEAFF. The DNA of the CDR3 is TGTGCCAGCAGTACAGACAGGGACACTGAAGCTTTCTTT.

J is TRBJ1-5 and V is TRBV19; D perhaps matches TRBD1 (6 bases). The CDR3 covers 18 residues. V was shortened by 6 bases and J by 1 base, with 22 bases between the two germline ends. CDR1 is LNHDA and CDR2 is SQIVND in the germline V gene (reference sequence). CDR3 sequence (DNA): TGTGCCAGTAGCGGCCTACCCGCGAGGGGACAAAGCAATCAGCCCCAGCATTTT. Its translation is CASSGLPARGQSNQPQHF.

This clonotype was seen a few times. V gene TRBV21-1 combines with J gene TRBJ2-3; the table's D call TRBD1 went unverified against the DNA. TRBV21-1 is termed a pseudogene. The CDR3 spans 17 residues. CDR3 bases: TGTGCCAGCAGCAAACCGAATCCGGGGGGTCTCACAGATACGCAGTATTTT. Amino acids: CASSKPNPGGLTDTQYF.

A word on this clonotype: An end of the junction does not agree with germline; a read error may underlie this. V and J are TRBV19 and TRBJ2-2; 8 nucleotides line up with TRBD2. Germline loops: CDR1 LNHDA, CDR2 SQIVND (reference sequence). This CDR3 has 19 amino acids. This CDR3 is CALSTRGTRPTINTGGLFF. In nucleotides, the CDR3 is TGTGCCCTATCGACCCGCGGGACTAGACCCACTATCAACACCGGGGGGCTGTTTTTT.

The table lists this clonotype with a few counts. This chain links TRBV5-1 with TRBJ2-3; no clear D. The CDR3 totals 15 residues. V was trimmed by 8 bases and J by 5 bases, leaving 21 bases between them. Germline-derived CDR1 and CDR2 are SGHRS and YFSETQ. CDR3 in amino acids: CASRGSGIPLDTQYF. CDR3 nucleotide sequence: TGCGCCAGTCGAGGCTCAGGAATTCCCTTAGATACGCAGTATTTT.

In this sample, this clonotype turned up a few times. The chain has TRBV20-1 and TRBJ2-5, with TRBD1 as a possible D gene (5 bases). The CDR3 length is 12 residues. Germline CDR1 and CDR2: DFQATT and SNEGSKA (reference sequence). Trimming pared 6 bases from V and 2 bases from J, leaving 10 bases between. In nucleotides, the CDR3 is TGCAGTGCGGGGCAGAAACAAGAGACCCAGTACTTC. Encoded protein: CSAGQKQETQYF.

The genes are TRBV30 and TRBJ2-1; D unclear. The CDR3 loop spans 12 amino acids. V gave up 3 bases and J gave up 7 bases, with 10 bases separating them. Looked up from germline, CDR1 is GTSNPN and CDR2 is SVGIG (reference sequence). The CDR3 DNA reads TGTGCCTGGAGCCCCAACGGGAATGAGCAGTTCTTC. Amino acid sequence: CAWSPNGNEQFF. Filled out from reference TRBV30 and TRBJ2-1, the complete variable domain reads SQTIHQWPATLVQPVGSPLSLECTVEGTSNPNLYWYRQAAGRGLQLLFYSVGIGQISSEVPQNLSASRPQDRQFILSSKKLLLSDSGFYLCAWSPNGNEQFFGPGTRLTVL.

This chain uses TRBV5-6 with TRBJ1-5; the D is unclear. The CDR3 loop spans 14 amino acids. V was trimmed by 0 bases and J by 3 bases, leaving 7 bases between them. Looked up from germline, CDR1 is SGHDT and CDR2 is YYEEEE. The CDR3 reads CASSLGRNNQPQHF. The CDR3 nucleotides are TGTGCCAGCAGCTTGGGACGGAACAATCAGCCCCAGCATTTT.

The rearrangement uses TRBV5-1 and TRBJ1-1; TRBD1 agrees at 7 bases. The V gene's germline CDR1 is SGHRS and CDR2 YFSETQ. The CDR3 consists of 14 residues. V shed 0 bases, J shed 9 bases, and the junction held 8 bases outside the gene matches. The CDR3 DNA is TGCGCCAGCAGCTTGGAGTGGGGACAGCCGAAAGCTTTCTTT. Its translation is CASSLEWGQPKAFF. Variable domain in full (rest from reference TRBV5-1 and TRBJ1-1): KAGVTQTPRYLIKTRGQQVTLSCSPISGHRSVSWYQQTPGQGLQFLFEYFSETQRNKGNFPGRFSGRQFSNSRSEMNVSTLELGDSALYLCASSLEWGQPKAFFGQGTRLTVV.

There are a few counts of this clonotype. The chain is built from TRBV6-5 and TRBJ1-1, with TRBD1 as a possible D gene (5 bases). Per the germline V gene, CDR1 is MNHEY and CDR2 is SVGAGI. V lost 2 bases, J lost 1 base, and 17 bases lay in between. The CDR3 contains 17 residues. The CDR3 reads CASSYTDPGPGNTEAFF. CDR3 nucleotide sequence: TGTGCCAGCAGTTACACCGACCCGGGGCCCGGGAACACTGAAGCTTTCTTT.

The CDR3 DNA follows: TGTGCTAGTGGGTCGCAGGGGGCGAGCACTGAAGCTTTCTTT. Translation gives CASGSQGASTEAFF. V gene TRBV12-5 combines with J gene TRBJ1-1, with 8 bases identical to TRBD1. Germline V lookup: CDR1 LGHNT, CDR2 FRNRAP. The CDR3 has 14 amino acids. V lost 6 bases and J lost 4; bases outside the gene matches: 7.

The rearrangement uses TRBV5-1 and TRBJ1-2; 8 bases are a match to TRBD1. Looked up from germline, CDR1 is SGHRS and CDR2 is YFSETQ. The CDR3 is 15 residues long. The V segment lost 2 bases and the J segment 6 bases; nucleotides outside the gene matches: 9. CDR3 protein: CASSLLPGGIDGYTF. CDR3 DNA: TGCGCCAGCAGCTTACTCCCAGGGGGCATAGATGGCTACACCTTC.

This clonotype was picked up a small number of times. The chain employs TRBV20-1 and TRBJ1-6, with D possibly matching TRBD1 (6 bases). Germline loops: CDR1 DFQATT, CDR2 SNEGSKA (reference sequence). This CDR3 is built from 13 residues. Trimming cost V 0 bases and J 10 bases, with 10 bases left between them. The DNA of the CDR3 is TGCAGTGCTAGAGATTCAGGGGAATCACCCCTCCACTTT. It specifies CSARDSGESPLHF.

This chain links TRBV6-1 with TRBJ2-7, with D possibly matching TRBD2 (6 bases). The V gene's germline CDR1 is MNHNS and CDR2 SASEGT. The CDR3 covers 11 residues. V dropped 10 bases and J dropped 3 bases, with 10 bases sitting between them. CDR3 residues: CAIWTIYEQYF. Written as DNA, the CDR3 is TGTGCCATCTGGACTATCTACGAGCAGTACTTC.

This clonotype turned up a few times. This chain links TRBV5-1 with TRBJ2-7, with TRBD2 as a possible D gene (6 bases). The germline V and J ends were trimmed by 0 bases and 2 bases, with 12 bases remaining between them. The germline gives CDR1 SGHRS, CDR2 YFSETQ. This CDR3 region has 15 residues. The CDR3 DNA is TGCGCCAGCAGCTTGGGGCAGGGAGGCACCTACGAGCAGTACTTC. It codes for CASSLGQGGTYEQYF.

The table lists this clonotype with a few counts. The chain couples TRBV28 to TRBJ1-5, with 8 bases that match TRBD1. The CDR3 consists of 16 residues. CDR1 is MDHEN and CDR2 is SYDVKM in the germline V gene. The trim removed 3 bases at V and 0 bases at J, leaving 4 bases unmatched. CDR3 in amino acids: CASSFQGASSNQPQHF. The CDR3 DNA reads TGTGCCAGCAGTTTCCAGGGGGCAAGTAGCAATCAGCCCCAGCATTTT.

A few counts support this clonotype. CDR3 in DNA: TGTGCCAGCAGTTTTGCTAGCAGGAACACCGGGGAGCTGTTTTTT. It yields the protein CASSFASRNTGELFF. The rearrangement uses TRBV27 and TRBJ2-2; TRBD2 might be the D (5 bases). Per the germline V gene, CDR1 is MNHEY and CDR2 is SMNVEV (reference sequence). V was shortened by 3 bases and J by 1 base, with 9 bases between the two germline ends. The CDR3 is made up of 15 amino acids.